This T cell receptor (beta chain) appears in the sequencing data of a study of CD8+CD57+ T cells in acquired aplastic anemia. Study-level background: Sorted CD4+ plus CD8+ cells gave DNA averaging about 3.2 ug. Roughly 11 million reads, on average, were obtained for CD4+ cells from healthy donors.

As for this clonotype: Its antigen is still unknown.

Profiles of TCR beta VDJ and CDR3 were generated from a genomic DNA template. TCRdb independently ran MiXCR on the reads; one entry per CDR3 protein. The table has around 400,000 distinct CDR3 sequences, 65% to 80% seen once; the top ten hold 3% to 5%. The study's findings and limits: Patients and controls were found to share fewer than 35 CD8+ CDR3 sequences. Patients and controls had CD8+ Simpson's diversity values that were not significantly distinct.

The sample comprised sorted CD4+, CD8+, or CD8+CD57+ T cells (not recorded which) from PBMCs. The clonotype comes from a human donor in good health, serving as a control.

In DNA, the CDR3 is TGTGCCAGCACCCCAAGTAGGCAGGCTAACTATGGCTACACCTTC. It codes for CASTPSRQANYGYTF. The chain is built from TRBV7-9 and TRBJ1-2; D not certain. The CDR3 spans 15 residues. Trimming cost V 7 bases and J 0 bases, with 15 bases left between them. Germline values: CDR1 SEHNR, CDR2 FQNEAQ (reference sequence).